These 15 T cell receptor beta chains were sequenced from one sample in a study of glioma-infiltrating T cells. The iRepertoire nested amplicon-rescue multiplex PCR amplified TCR alpha and beta CDR3s from RNA. In TCRdb, the multiplex PCR reads were re-called with MiXCR into one record per CDR3 protein. The table has about 210,000 distinct CDR3 sequences, over 25% seen once. The material sequenced was glioma tissue, nonneoplastic brain tissue, or PBMCs (not recorded which). These receptors were obtained from a human donor with low-grade glioma or glioblastoma, undergoing nonglioma brain surgery, or in good health (not recorded which).

Points on this clonotype: A read error may be the cause here, since a much bigger clone is one base away. This chain joins TRBV28 and TRBJ2-7; TRBD2 matches 10 bases. Germline-derived CDR1 and CDR2 are MDHEN and SYDVKM. The V gene end was trimmed by 5 bases and the J gene end by 2 bases; junction bases not matched to a gene: 12. There are 17 residues in the CDR3. This chain's CDR3 is CASSPGASGRSPYEQYF. CDR3 DNA: TGTGCCAGCAGTCCCGGGGCTAGCGGGAGATCCCCCTACGAGCAGTACTTC. The whole variable domain, filled in from reference TRBV28 and TRBJ2-7, reads DVKVTQSSRYLVKRTGEKVFLECVQDMDHENMFWYRQDPGLGLRLIYFSYDVKMKEKGDIPEGYSVSREKKERFSLILESASTNQTSMYLCASSPGASGRSPYEQYFGPGTRLTVT.

The chain joins TRBV10-3 to TRBJ2-1, with TRBD1 identical over 8 bases. The germline V gene has CDR1 ENHRY and CDR2 SYGVKD. Trimming cost V 2 bases and J 2 bases; bases outside gene matches: 5. The CDR3 consists of 16 residues. The CDR3 reads CAISEPRQGTYNEQFF. As DNA, the CDR3 is TGTGCCATCAGTGAGCCCCGACAGGGGACCTACAATGAGCAGTTCTTC.

This clonotype was recorded many times. This chain uses TRBV29-1 with TRBJ2-7, with D possibly being TRBD2 (6 bases). Per germline, CDR1 SQVTM and CDR2 ANQGSEA. The CDR3 is 17 residues long. Trimming left V 1 base short and J 4 bases short, with 23 bases between. CDR3: CSVEAASGTRQTYEQYF. The CDR3, as DNA: TGCAGCGTTGAAGCGGCCTCCGGGACTCGTCAAACTTACGAGCAGTACTTC.

This clonotype was counted once. A much larger clonotype is one base distant, so this may be a read error. The rearrangement links TRBV4-1 to TRBJ2-1; 9 positions agree with TRBD1. V shed 4 bases, J shed 13 bases, and the junction held 8 bases outside the gene matches. The CDR3 length is 13 residues. CDR1 and CDR2 (germline): MGHRA, YSYEKL. CDR3 amino acids: CASSPGQGGIQFF. The CDR3 bases are TGCGCCAGCAGCCCGGGACAGGGAGGCATTCAGTTCTTC.

This clonotype was recorded once. A read error may explain this, as a much larger clone is one base away. The chain couples TRBV20-1 to TRBJ1-1, with TRBD1 identical over 7 bases. CDR3 size: 13 residues. Germline V gene lookup returns CDR1 DFQATT and CDR2 SNEGSKA (reference sequence). In DNA form, the CDR3 reads TGCAGAGTGCGACAGGGAGGGAACACTGAAGCTTTCTTT. Amino acid sequence: CRVRQGGNTEAFF.

On this clonotype: A read error may explain this, as a much larger clone is one base away. The chain joins TRBV28 to TRBJ2-3, with 7 bases identical to TRBD1. J was trimmed by 8 bases and V by 3 bases; bases with no gene match: 14. Per germline, CDR1 MDHEN and CDR2 SYDVKM. The CDR3 spans 16 residues. The chain's CDR3 is CASSLVSDRLSGTQYF. CDR3 nucleotide sequence: TGTGCCAGCAGTTTGGTCTCGGACAGGTTATCAGGTACGCAGTATTTT. Filled out from reference TRBV28 and TRBJ2-3, the complete variable domain reads DVKVTQSSRYLVKRTGEKVFLECVQDMDHENMFWYRQDPGLGLRLIYFSYDVKMKEKGDIPEGYSVSREKKERFSLILESASTNQTSMYLCASSLVSDRLSGTQYFGPGTRLTVL.

With respect to this clonotype: This may stem from a read error, because a much larger clone lies one nucleotide away. The J gene is TRBJ1-6, the V gene TRBV7-2; 7 positions agree with TRBD1. This CDR3 comprises 15 residues. Germline CDR1 and CDR2: SGHTA and FQGNSA. This chain's CDR3 is CASSPRGGGYSPLNF. The CDR3 bases are TGTGCCAGCAGCCCCAGGGGGGGCGGGTATTCACCCCTCAACTTT.

The CDR3 sequence is CGDRSRALMGIMTQYF. CDR3 nucleotide sequence: TGCGGTGATAGGAGCAGGGCTCTAATGGGAATTATGACCCAGTACTTC. The chain has TRBV20-1 and TRBJ2-5; a possible D gene is TRBD1 (5 bases). CDR3 length equals 16 residues. Germline V gene data show CDR1 as DFQATT and CDR2 as SNEGSKA (reference sequence).

Ten or more counts support this clonotype. The J gene is TRBJ2-7, the V gene TRBV7-2, with D tentatively TRBD2 (6 bases). Per germline, CDR1 SGHTA and CDR2 FQGNSA. Trimming shortened V by 7 bases and J by 7 bases, and 20 bases separated the two germline ends. The length of the CDR3 is 14 residues. The CDR3 nucleotides read TGTGCCAGCAACACCGCGGGATCCAGGGAGGAGCAGTACTTC. Residues: CASNTAGSREEQYF.

This clonotype was seen at least ten times. The gene calls are TRBV20-1 and TRBJ2-7; TRBD1 matches 11 bases. Trimming removed 6 bases from V and 5 bases from J; junction bases left unmatched: 6. The CDR3 is 13 residues long. Germline CDR1 reads DFQATT; CDR2 reads SNEGSKA (reference sequence). The CDR3 DNA reads TGCAGTGCGGGGACAGGGGGAAGCCACGAGCAGTACTTC. The encoded protein is CSAGTGGSHEQYF.

At least ten counts were recorded for this clonotype. The chain's CDR3 is CATSRDLPGQGSTDTQYF. The CDR3 bases are TGTGCCACCAGCAGAGATCTTCCAGGACAGGGATCCACAGATACGCAGTATTTT. This chain links TRBV15 with TRBJ2-3; 8 bases match TRBD1. The V segment lost 0 bases and the J segment 2 bases; nucleotides outside the gene matches: 10. The CDR3 is made up of 18 amino acids. The V gene's germline CDR1 is LNHNV and CDR2 YYDKDF (reference sequence).

This clonotype has ten or more counts. J is TRBJ1-1 and V is TRBV3-1, with D unclear. The length of the CDR3 is 15 residues. The V and J ends lost 6 bases and 5 bases respectively, with 19 bases between them. The germline gives CDR1 LGHDT, CDR2 YNNKEL (reference sequence). CDR3 region: CASSLVPGLGTEAFF. DNA for the CDR3: TGTGCCAGCAGTCTGGTGCCCGGGCTGGGGACTGAAGCTTTCTTT.

Ten or more counts support this clonotype. The J gene is TRBJ2-7, the V gene TRBV24-1; D is ambiguous. The CDR3 is made up of 14 amino acids. Germline V lookup: CDR1 KGHDR, CDR2 SFDVKD. V was cut by 9 bases and J by 0 bases, with 14 bases left in between. The CDR3 loop is CATWGRPSSYEQYF. DNA for the CDR3: TGTGCCACCTGGGGAAGGCCGAGCTCCTACGAGCAGTACTTC.

This clonotype was seen many times. The rearrangement joins TRBV6-1 to TRBJ2-3; TRBD1 matches at 8 bases. The CDR3 spans 12 residues. The V and J ends lost 8 bases and 6 bases, in that order; junction bases with no gene match: 4. Germline V CDR1 and CDR2: MNHNS, SASEGT. The CDR3 loop is CASGQGLDTQYF. The CDR3 DNA is TGTGCCAGCGGACAGGGCCTGGATACGCAGTATTTT.

This clonotype was observed many times. The chain carries TRBV7-9 and TRBJ1-1, with D perhaps matching TRBD1 (6 bases). CDR1 SEHNR and CDR2 FQNEAQ come from the germline V gene (reference sequence). Trimming removed 5 bases at V and 6 bases at J, with 13 bases between. The CDR3 length is 13 residues. The CDR3 protein is CASSREGGAEAFF. CDR3 DNA sequence: TGTGCCAGCAGCCGAGAGGGGGGCGCTGAAGCTTTCTTT.